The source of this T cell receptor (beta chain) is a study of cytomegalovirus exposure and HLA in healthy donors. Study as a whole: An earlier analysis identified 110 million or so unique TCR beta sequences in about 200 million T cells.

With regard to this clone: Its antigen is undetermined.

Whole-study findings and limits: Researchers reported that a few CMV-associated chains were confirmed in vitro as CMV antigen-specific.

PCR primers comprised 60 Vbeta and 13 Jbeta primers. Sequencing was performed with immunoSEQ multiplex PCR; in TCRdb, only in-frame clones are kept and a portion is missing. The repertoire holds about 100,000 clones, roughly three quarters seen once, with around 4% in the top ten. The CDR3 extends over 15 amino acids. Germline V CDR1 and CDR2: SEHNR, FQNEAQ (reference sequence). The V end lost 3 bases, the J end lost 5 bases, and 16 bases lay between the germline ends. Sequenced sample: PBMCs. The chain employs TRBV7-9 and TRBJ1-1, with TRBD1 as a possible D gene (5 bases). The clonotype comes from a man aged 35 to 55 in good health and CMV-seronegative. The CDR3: CASSFRGDSGTEAFF. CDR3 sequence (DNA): TGTGCCAGCAGCTTCCGGGGGGATTCTGGGACTGAAGCTTTCTTT. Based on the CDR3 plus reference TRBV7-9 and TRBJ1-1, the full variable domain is DTGVSQNPRHKITKRGQNVTFRCDPISEHNRLYWYRQTLGQGPEFLTYFQNEAQLEKSRLLSDRFSAERPKGSFSTLEIQRTEQGDSAMYLCASSFRGDSGTEAFFGQGTRLTVV.